This T cell receptor (beta chain) was profiled in a study of CD4+ T cells in melanoma. General study results and limits: In melanoma, neoantigen-specific CD4+ T cells reportedly differed in differentiation state.

About this clone: Its matching antigen is unknown.

Sequenced by immunoSEQ multiplex PCR; TCRdb stores in-frame clones only, minus some. The sample shows 45,000 or so clones, roughly 87% of them seen only once. The material sequenced was peripheral blood. This TCR came from a human donor with melanoma.

The CDR3 sequence: CASSADQGYTGELFF. As DNA, the CDR3 is TGTGCCAGCAGCGCCGACCAGGGATACACCGGGGAGCTGTTTTTT. The chain recombines TRBV9 with TRBJ2-2; perhaps TRBD1 as D (5 bases). V was shortened by 3 bases and J by 3 bases, with 12 bases between the two germline ends. The CDR3 has 15 residues. Germline CDR1 and CDR2: SGDLS and YYNGEE.